Here is one TCR beta chain with its context. Its specificity is not known. What was sequenced were expressed TCRB transcripts, since all of the isolated RNA had been reverse transcribed. The assay was immunoSEQ multiplex PCR, and TCRdb's table has in-frame clones only and misses some. The sample holds about 260,000 clones, about 63% seen once. This sample was taken from a study of beta chain features in type 1 diabetes. Study-level background: Analysis included about 100 million sorted cells drawn from all samples. Study outcomes and limitations: Patients' naive, central memory and Treg TCRB repertoires seemed closer to one another than those of healthy donors. Fewer junction insertions and more nucleotide deletions appeared in type 1 diabetes patients. Possibly, sequencing cDNA over-represented cells that had high TCR expression levels.

The CDR3 runs to 12 residues. The ends were cut back, 5 bases at V and 3 bases at J, with 4 bases in the middle. Germline CDR1 is SEHNR and CDR2 is FQNEAQ (reference sequence). Sequencing was carried out using naive CD4+ T cells from blood. The chain links TRBV7-9 to TRBJ2-2; D remains ambiguous. The TCR sequence derives from a man younger than 45 in good health. The CDR3 sequence: CASSRDTGELFF. The CDR3 DNA follows: TGTGCCAGCAGCAGAGACACCGGGGAGCTGTTTTTT.